The 11 T cell receptor beta chains listed next were all sequenced from one sample in a study of T cell clones after liver transplantation. The protocol was immunoSEQ multiplex PCR, while the TCRdb copy is restricted to in-frame clones and leaves out a portion. Here the sample spans tens of thousands of clones, 60% to 80% being singletons. The sample consisted of CD4+ T cells from blood, taken at the 22-month timepoint. The receptors derive from a human patient who received a liver transplant. Some T cells may trace back to the graft donor.

This clone was seen a few times. The chain employs TRBV21-1 and TRBJ1-4. TRBV21-1 is given as a pseudogene. This CDR3 region has 15 residues. In nucleotides, the CDR3 is TGTGCCAGCAGCAAAGATAGGGTGCCCTCTGAAAAACTGTTTTTT. Translated: CASSKDRVPSEKLFF.

The chain has TRBV6-1 and TRBJ2-4; no clear D gene. Germline V lookup: CDR1 MNHNS, CDR2 SASEGT. This CDR3 is built from 16 residues. V lost 2 bases and J 0 bases, leaving 11 bases between the germline ends. The CDR3 loop is CASSEIESLAKNIQYF. CDR3 DNA: TGTGCCAGCAGTGAAATTGAAAGTTTAGCCAAAAACATTCAGTACTTC.

The chain uses TRBV11-2 and TRBJ2-7, with 9 bases identical to TRBD1. V was clipped by 7 bases and J by 5 bases; unmatched bases: 12. The CDR3 contains 15 residues. CDR1 is SGHAT and CDR2 is FQNNGV in the germline V gene. Here the CDR3 DNA reads TGTGCCAGCACCCCCCCGGGACAGGGAGTCCACGAGCAGTACTTC. Its translation: CASTPPGQGVHEQYF.

This clone has only a few counts. The sample holds other DNA sequences that translate to the same CDR3. The chain is built from TRBV7-8 and TRBJ1-5; 8 bases fit TRBD1. Losses at the gene ends were 5 bases for V and 10 bases for J; bases not matched to a gene: 4. Germline values: CDR1 SGHVS, CDR2 FQNEAQ. The CDR3 has 12 residues. The CDR3 sequence: CASSLDRGPQHF. In nucleotides, the CDR3 is TGTGCCAGCAGCCTCGACAGGGGACCCCAGCATTTT.

This clone was detected only a few times. The genes are TRBV7-8 and TRBJ2-1; TRBD1 matches at 7 bases. CDR3 length: 19 amino acids. The V gene end was trimmed by 5 bases and the J gene end by 0 bases; junction bases not matched to a gene: 16. In germline, CDR1 is SGHVS, CDR2 FQNEAQ. Here the CDR3 reads CASSPSKDRADISYNEQFF. The CDR3 coding sequence is TGTGCCAGCAGCCCGAGTAAAGACAGGGCAGATATCTCCTACAATGAGCAGTTCTTC. Full variable domain (remainder filled in from reference TRBV7-8 and TRBJ2-1): GAGVSQSPRYKVAKRGQDVALRCDPISGHVSLFWYQQALGQGPEFLTYFQNEAQLDKSGLPSDRFFAERPEGSVSTLKIQRTQQEDSAVYLCASSPSKDRADISYNEQFFGPGTRLTVL.

V is TRBV13 and J is TRBJ1-4; D may be TRBD1 (6 bases). The CDR3 length is 17 residues. The V and J ends lost 5 bases and 8 bases respectively, with 24 bases between them. Germline assignment: CDR1 PRHDT and CDR2 FYEKMQ (reference sequence). CDR3 coding DNA: TGTGCCAGCAGCCCCCCGGTTGGAGAGGGGGGATCGGAAAAACTGTTTTTT. As protein: CASSPPVGEGGSEKLFF.

This clone came up a few times. The rearrangement links TRBV19 to TRBJ2-3, with a weak D call TRBD2 (6 bases). Germline V gives CDR1 LNHDA, CDR2 SQIVND (reference sequence). The CDR3 extends over 13 amino acids. V was shortened by 10 bases and J by 1 base, with 12 bases between the two germline ends. In DNA, the CDR3 is TGTGCCACGCGAGGGACTGGCACAGATACGCAGTATTTT. It specifies CATRGTGTDTQYF.

This chain links TRBV6-1 with TRBJ1-1; no firm D call. The CDR3 length is 13 residues. Germline V gene sequence: CDR1 MNHNS, CDR2 SASEGT. Trimming stripped 5 bases from V and 0 bases from J, with 7 bases between. The CDR3 loop reads CASSPRVNTEAFF. The CDR3, as DNA: TGTGCCAGCAGTCCTCGGGTGAACACTGAAGCTTTCTTT.

This clone was counted a single time. The rearrangement joins TRBV7-2 to TRBJ1-5; 12 bases map to TRBD1. The CDR3 covers 15 residues. CDR1 SGHTA and CDR2 FQGNSA come from the germline V gene. After removal of 4 bases from V and 5 bases from J, the junction contained 3 bases not matched to a gene. CDR3 in amino acids: CASSSGTGGYQPQHF. DNA of the CDR3: TGTGCCAGCAGCTCCGGGACAGGGGGCTATCAGCCCCAGCATTTT.

This clone has ten or more counts. CDR3 nucleotide sequence: TGTGCCAGCAGTGAGCGAAGGGAGTATGGCTACACCTTC. This codes for CASSERREYGYTF. The genes are TRBV2 and TRBJ1-2; D is ambiguous. The germline gives CDR1 SNHLY, CDR2 FYNNEI. The CDR3 is 13 residues long. V lost 3 bases and J lost 5, with 10 bases in between.

The genes are TRBV7-2 and TRBJ1-2; D not resolved. The ends were cut back, 0 bases at V and 0 bases at J, with 5 bases in the middle. The germline gives CDR1 SGHTA, CDR2 FQGNSA. The CDR3 runs to 14 residues. CDR3 DNA: TGTGCCAGCAGCTTAGCTGGCACTAACTATGGCTACACCTTC. It is translated as CASSLAGTNYGYTF. Variable domain in full (rest from reference TRBV7-2 and TRBJ1-2): GAGVSQSPSNKVTEKGKDVELRCDPISGHTALYWYRQSLGQGLEFLIYFQGNSAPDKSGLPSDRFSAERTGGSVSTLTIQRTQQEDSAVYLCASSLAGTNYGYTFGSGTRLTVV.